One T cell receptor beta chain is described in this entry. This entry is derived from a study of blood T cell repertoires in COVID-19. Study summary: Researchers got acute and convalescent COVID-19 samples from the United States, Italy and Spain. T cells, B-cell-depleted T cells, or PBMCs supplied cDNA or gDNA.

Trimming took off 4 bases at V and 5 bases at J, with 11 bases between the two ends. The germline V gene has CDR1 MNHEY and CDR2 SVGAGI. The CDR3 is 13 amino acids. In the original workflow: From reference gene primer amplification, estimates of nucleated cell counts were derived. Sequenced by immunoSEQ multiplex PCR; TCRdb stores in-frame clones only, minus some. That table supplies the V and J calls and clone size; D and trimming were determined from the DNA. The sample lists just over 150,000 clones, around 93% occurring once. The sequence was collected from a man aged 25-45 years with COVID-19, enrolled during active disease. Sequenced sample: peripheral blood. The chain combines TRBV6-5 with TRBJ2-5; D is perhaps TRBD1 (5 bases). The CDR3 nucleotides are TGTGCCAGCAGTTGGGGCAGGTGGGAGACCCAGTACTTC. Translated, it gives CASSWGRWETQYF.